The rows below give T cell receptor beta chains drawn from one sample of a study of T cell changes during pregnancy in multiple sclerosis. Sequencing was performed with immunoSEQ multiplex PCR; in TCRdb, only in-frame clones are kept and a portion is missing. The table has about 49,000 clones, 85% to 95% seen once; the top ten hold approximately 5%. Source: CD8+ T cells from peripheral blood mononuclear cells, taken before pregnancy. Source of these receptors: a female donor with multiple sclerosis, enrolled in a pregnancy study. CDR3s include the opening cysteine and the closing phenylalanine or tryptophan. Each record gives: clone size, V gene, CDR3 length, J gene, D gene, CDR3 protein, CDR3 DNA. A D gene is named only where the DNA matches it firmly. For some rows the clone size is stated as once, few or many, or as a class when expanded; others skip it.

.	TRBV19	15	TRBJ2-7	TRBD2	CASRTSGTLGDEQYF	TGTGCCAGTCGGACTAGCGGGACCCTCGGGGACGAGCAGTACTTC
.	TRBV7-2	15	TRBJ1-5	.	CASSLGHRAHQPQHF	TGTGCCAGCAGCTTAGGACACAGGGCTCATCAGCCCCAGCATTTT
.	TRBV5-1	19	TRBJ2-1	TRBD2	CASSRTSSGRTRPYNEQFF	TGCGCCAGCAGCCGGACGTCTAGCGGGAGAACGAGACCGTACAATGAGCAGTTCTTC
.	TRBV19	15	TRBJ2-1	TRBD2	CASSPGTSGYNEQFF	TGTGCCAGTAGCCCCGGGACTAGCGGCTACAATGAGCAGTTCTTC
.	TRBV4-2	15	TRBJ2-3	TRBD2	CASSPLAGGPDTQYF	TGTGCCAGCAGCCCCCTAGCGGGAGGGCCAGATACGCAGTATTTT
.	TRBV27	14	TRBJ2-7	.	CASTPGPWLYEQYF	TGTGCCAGCACTCCAGGTCCATGGCTCTACGAGCAGTACTTC
.	TRBV10-3	14	TRBJ2-7	TRBD2	CAISAGGSAYEQYF	TGTGCCATCAGTGCGGGCGGGAGTGCCTACGAGCAGTACTTC
.	TRBV7-9	16	TRBJ2-7	.	CASSTPGGESSYEQYF	TGTGCCAGCAGCACCCCCGGGGGTGAAAGCTCCTACGAGCAGTACTTC
.	TRBV28	16	TRBJ2-1	.	CASSLRRDLPYNEQFF	TGTGCCAGCAGTTTACGGCGGGACCTCCCCTACAATGAGCAGTTCTTC
once	TRBV5-4	12	TRBJ1-1	.	CASSLWETEAFF	TGTGCCAGCAGCTTGTGGGAGACTGAAGCTTTCTTT
.	TRBV27	13	TRBJ1-2	.	CASSLLGAHGYTF	TGTGCCAGCAGCCTTCTGGGGGCTCATGGCTACACCTTC
.	TRBV7-9	17	TRBJ1-5	TRBD1	CASSDSGGRGRHQPQHF	TGTGCCAGCAGCGACTCCGGTGGCAGGGGGCGGCATCAGCCCCAGCATTTT
.	TRBV7-8	15	TRBJ2-3	TRBD2	CASSSLAGNTDTQYF	TGTGCCAGCAGCTCCTTAGCGGGAAACACAGATACGCAGTATTTT
.	TRBV30	16	TRBJ2-1	TRBD1	CAWSVVPGQGADEQFF	TGTGCCTGGAGTGTAGTACCGGGACAGGGGGCAGATGAGCAGTTCTTC
.	TRBV30	15	TRBJ2-1	.	CAWSGLESSYNEQFF	TGTGCCTGGAGTGGACTAGAAAGCTCCTACAATGAGCAGTTCTTC
.	TRBV27	14	TRBJ2-7	.	CASSLGGAPYEQYF	TGTGCCAGCAGTTTGGGGGGGGCCCCCTACGAGCAGTACTTC
.	TRBV6-5	15	TRBJ2-7	.	CASSSQLGAEDEQYF	TGTGCCAGCAGTTCTCAACTGGGGGCGGAAGACGAGCAGTACTTC
.	TRBV28	14	TRBJ1-4	TRBD1	CASSSGQRNEKLFF	TGTGCCAGCAGCTCGGGACAGCGTAATGAAAAACTGTTTTTT
.	TRBV4-1	17	TRBJ2-3	TRBD2	CASSQVTSGRATDTQYF	TGCGCCAGCAGCCAAGTGACGAGCGGGAGGGCCACAGATACGCAGTATTTT
.	TRBV7-9	15	TRBJ2-7	.	CASSHGSGSSYEQYF	TGTGCCAGCAGCCATGGATCGGGTAGCTCCTACGAGCAGTACTTC
.	TRBV9	15	TRBJ2-5	TRBD2	CASSVEGLAWETQYF	TGTGCCAGCAGCGTAGAGGGACTAGCATGGGAGACCCAGTACTTC
.	TRBV27	14	TRBJ2-2	.	CASSLSAGPGELFF	TGTGCCAGCAGTTTAAGTGCAGGCCCCGGGGAGCTGTTTTTT
.	TRBV27	16	TRBJ1-5	TRBD1	CASSPVGGAGNQPQHF	TGTGCCAGCAGTCCCGTAGGGGGCGCAGGCAATCAGCCCCAGCATTTT
.	TRBV5-5	15	TRBJ1-2	TRBD1	CASSLDTGGASGYTF	TGTGCCAGCAGCTTGGATACAGGGGGCGCGTCAGGCTACACCTTC
.	TRBV6-6	12	TRBJ2-7	TRBD2	CASSREGREQYF	TGTGCCAGCAGTCGGGAGGGCCGCGAGCAGTACTTC
.	TRBV23-1	14	TRBJ2-7	.	CASSQPGLGYEQYF	TGCGCCAGCAGTCAGCCCGGACTGGGCTACGAGCAGTACTTC
.	TRBV13	18	TRBJ2-1	TRBD2	CASSSRTSGRARRDEQFF	TGTGCCAGCAGCTCTAGGACTAGCGGGAGGGCCAGGAGGGATGAGCAGTTCTTC
.	TRBV5-7	17	TRBJ2-3	TRBD2	CASSRQSGRASTDTQYF	TGTGCCAGCAGCCGACAGAGCGGGAGGGCTAGCACAGATACGCAGTATTTT
.	TRBV27	13	TRBJ2-7	.	CASSLGGGVEQYF	TGTGCCAGCAGTTTGGGGGGAGGAGTCGAGCAGTACTTC
.	TRBV7-9	15	TRBJ2-5	TRBD1	CASSSTGVGQETQYF	TGTGCCAGCAGCTCGACAGGGGTAGGCCAAGAGACCCAGTACTTC
once	TRBV25-1	15	TRBJ1-4	.	CASSEGEGIHEKLFF	TGTGCCAGCTCAGAAGGGGAGGGTATTCATGAAAAACTGTTTTTT
.	TRBV2	14	TRBJ1-4	.	CASLKDSSNEKLFF	TGTGCCAGCCTTAAAGACAGCTCTAATGAAAAACTGTTTTTT
.	TRBV11-2	15	TRBJ2-7	TRBD2	CASSLGLAGAYEQYF	TGTGCCAGCAGCTTAGGGCTAGCGGGGGCCTACGAGCAGTACTTC
.	TRBV6-5	15	TRBJ2-7	TRBD1	CASSFGQGNSYEQYF	TGTGCCAGCAGTTTCGGACAGGGGAACTCCTACGAGCAGTACTTC
.	TRBV28	13	TRBJ1-1	.	CASSSYDSLEAFF	TGTGCCAGCAGTTCCTATGACAGTCTGGAAGCTTTCTTT
.	TRBV4-1	19	TRBJ2-7	TRBD2	CASSQRESSGRRVIYEQYF	TGCGCCAGCAGCCAACGGGAGTCTAGCGGGAGGCGGGTCATATACGAGCAGTACTTC
.	TRBV7-2	13	TRBJ2-7	.	CASSFYRVHEQYF	TGTGCCAGCAGCTTTTACAGGGTCCACGAGCAGTACTTC
few	TRBV4-1	15	TRBJ1-1	TRBD1	CASSQGGQGVTEAFF	TGCGCCAGCAGCCAGGGGGGACAGGGGGTCACTGAAGCTTTCTTT
.	TRBV7-8	19	TRBJ2-1	TRBD2	CASSLKTGLAGGAYNEQFF	TGTGCCAGCAGCTTAAAAACCGGACTAGCGGGAGGGGCCTACAATGAGCAGTTCTTC
.	TRBV4-1	15	TRBJ2-5	.	CASSQDLGSWETQYF	TGCGCCAGCAGCCAAGATCTGGGCTCATGGGAGACCCAGTACTTC
once	TRBV13	14	TRBJ2-7	.	CASSLEHRPYEQYF	TGTGCCAGCAGCTTAGAGCACAGACCCTACGAGCAGTACTTC
.	TRBV7-8	15	TRBJ2-5	TRBD2	CASSLDLAGRETQYF	TGTGCCAGCAGCTTAGATCTAGCGGGGAGGGAGACCCAGTACTTC
.	TRBV10-3	16	TRBJ1-5	.	CAISESSSYSNQPQHF	TGTGCCATCAGTGAGTCTTCTTCCTATAGCAATCAGCCCCAGCATTTT
.	TRBV6-1	10	TRBJ2-6	.	CASQANVLTF	TGTGCCAGTCAAGCCAACGTCCTGACTTTC
.	TRBV5-1	13	TRBJ2-7	.	CASSVDAPYEQYF	TGCGCCAGCAGCGTGGACGCGCCCTACGAGCAGTACTTC
once	TRBV5-3	13	TRBJ1-1	TRBD1	CARRGGQGRPAFF	TGTGCCAGAAGGGGAGGACAGGGACGACCTGCTTTCTTT
.	TRBV19	13	TRBJ1-4	TRBD1	CASSSGTAQGPAF	TGTGCCAGTAGTAGCGGGACAGCTCAAGGCCCGGCTTTT
.	TRBV7-6	13	TRBJ2-7	.	CASSLAYSGEQYF	TGTGCCAGCAGCTTAGCCTACAGCGGGGAGCAGTACTTC
.	TRBV5-6	15	TRBJ2-5	TRBD1	CASSSSGQAGETQYF	TGTGCCAGCAGCTCGTCAGGACAGGCCGGGGAGACCCAGTACTTC
.	TRBV7-2	15	TRBJ1-1	.	CASSLGFDYRAEAFF	TGTGCCAGCAGCTTAGGATTCGACTACCGCGCTGAAGCTTTCTTT
.	TRBV27	14	TRBJ1-1	TRBD1	CASRAQGANTEAFF	TGTGCCAGCAGGGCACAGGGGGCAAACACTGAAGCTTTCTTT
.	TRBV10-3	18	TRBJ2-1	TRBD2	CAITEGLAGTFSYNEQFF	TGTGCCATCACCGAGGGACTAGCGGGGACTTTCTCCTACAATGAGCAGTTCTTC
.	TRBV21-1	12	TRBJ2-1	.	CASSKAGLARLF	TGTGCCAGCAGCAAAGCGGGACTAGCGCGGCTCTTC
.	TRBV5-1	13	TRBJ2-1	.	CASSLGQDNEQFF	TGCGCCAGCAGCTTGGGGCAGGACAATGAGCAGTTCTTC
once	TRBV6-5	11	TRBJ1-1	.	CASLSGVEAFF	TGTGCCAGCCTTTCCGGAGTTGAAGCTTTCTTT
.	TRBV27	14	TRBJ1-2	.	CASSLLGRDYGYTF	TGTGCCAGCAGTTTATTGGGCAGAGACTATGGCTACACCTTC
.	TRBV5-6	13	TRBJ2-7	TRBD1	CASSLGTGGEQYF	TGTGCCAGCAGCTTGGGGACAGGGGGCGAGCAGTACTTC